This entry lists 30 T cell receptor beta chains sequenced from one sample in a study of early T cells in non-severe SARS-CoV-2 infection. TCRdb re-derived calls from the 5' RACE reads in MiXCR, one entry per CDR3 protein. The table records roughly 38,000 distinct CDR3 sequences, around 5.4% of them present only once. This sample comprised whole blood, obtained at baseline. Receptors originate from an adult who was a healthcare worker with PCR-confirmed SARS-CoV-2 infection or an uninfected control (not recorded which).

This clonotype was recorded at least ten times. V and J are TRBV25-1 and TRBJ2-7; maybe TRBD2 (5 bases). Germline V gene lookup returns CDR1 MGHDK and CDR2 SYGVNS. The CDR3 is made up of 15 amino acids. The V gene lost 3 bases and the J gene lost 2 bases, with 14 bases spanning the gap. CDR3 nucleotides: TGTGCCAGCAGTGATGGGCGGGCCCGGGCCTACGAGCAGTACTTC. This codes for CASSDGRARAYEQYF.

This clonotype was observed at least ten times. V is TRBV2 and J is TRBJ2-6; the D call may be TRBD1 or TRBD2 (5 bases each). Germline values: CDR1 SNHLY, CDR2 FYNNEI. CDR3 length equals 17 residues. Trimming took off 8 bases at V and 4 bases at J, with 21 bases between the two ends. CDR3 nucleotides: TGTGCCAGCGGTGTCTTACGGGACGAAGCGGGGGCCAACGTCCTGACTTTC. This translates into CASGVLRDEAGANVLTF.

This clonotype was seen repeatedly, ten times or more. The chain has TRBV5-1 and TRBJ2-3; 9 bases match TRBD1. Germline V gene data show CDR1 as SGHRS and CDR2 as YFSETQ. V shed 5 bases and J 3 bases; nucleotides not matched to a gene: 7. The CDR3 is 15 residues long. The CDR3 spells CASRTGTGSTDTQYF. In DNA form, the CDR3 reads TGCGCCAGCAGAACCGGGACAGGGTCGACAGATACGCAGTATTTT.

This clonotype was seen repeatedly, ten times or more. The rearrangement uses TRBV9 and TRBJ2-5; no clear D gene. Germline assignment: CDR1 SGDLS and CDR2 YYNGEE. V was clipped by 4 bases and J by 7 bases, with 17 bases between them. CDR3 length equals 14 residues. Here the CDR3 reads CASSPLSADGTQYF. The CDR3 region has the DNA TGTGCCAGCAGCCCCCTCTCGGCCGACGGGACCCAGTACTTC.

This rearrangement joins TRBV12-3 or TRBV12-4 to TRBJ2-5; D remains unclear. V was clipped by 6 bases and J by 2 bases, with 10 bases between them. The CDR3 has 13 amino acids. The CDR3 bases are TGTGCCAGCAGCCTAGTCTTACAAGAGACCCAGTACTTC. Translating it yields CASSLVLQETQYF.

This clonotype occurred many times. V is TRBV12-3 or TRBV12-4 and J is TRBJ2-7; either TRBD1 or TRBD2 may fit D (6 bases each). The V gene lost 2 bases and the J gene lost 5 bases, with 10 bases spanning the gap. This CDR3 has 13 residues. The CDR3 reads CASSLRGRDEQYF. The DNA of the CDR3 is TGTGCCAGCAGTTTACGGGGGCGCGACGAGCAGTACTTC.

At least ten counts were recorded for this clonotype. The chain is built from TRBV3-1 and TRBJ1-4; D call uncertain. The CDR3 runs to 16 residues. Trimming took 4 bases from V and 2 from J, leaving 14 bases between them. The germline V gene encodes CDR1 LGHDT and CDR2 YNNKEL (reference sequence). CDR3 region: CASSLRSMGTNEKLFF. The CDR3 DNA is TGTGCCAGCAGCCTCCGTTCGATGGGGACTAATGAAAAACTGTTTTTT.

This clonotype has a count of ten or more. This chain joins TRBV7-9 and TRBJ1-4, with D possibly TRBD1 on 5 matching bases. This CDR3 region has 14 residues. Trimming took 6 bases from V and 14 from J, leaving 22 bases between them. Germline CDR1 reads SEHNR; CDR2 reads FQNEAQ (reference sequence). CDR3 residues: CASRPPGHPGSLFF. The CDR3 DNA reads TGTGCCAGCAGGCCCCCCGGACATCCGGGAAGTCTGTTTTTT. Based on the CDR3 plus reference TRBV7-9 and TRBJ1-4, the full variable domain is DTGVSQNPRHKITKRGQNVTFRCDPISEHNRLYWYRQTLGQGPEFLTYFQNEAQLEKSRLLSDRFSAERPKGSFSTLEIQRTEQGDSAMYLCASRPPGHPGSLFFGSGTQLSVL.

This clonotype was detected once. The V call is TRBV12-3 or TRBV12-4, the J call TRBJ2-7; 7 bases align to TRBD2. The CDR3 contains 13 residues. Losses at the gene ends were 6 bases for V and 5 bases for J; bases not matched to a gene: 7. DNA for the CDR3: TGTGCCAGCAGCCTCCGGGACTACAACGAGCAGTACTTC. Translation: CASSLRDYNEQYF.

This clonotype has at least ten counts. The genes are TRBV20-1 and TRBJ2-1; the D is unclear. The CDR3 runs 14 residues. V lost 5 bases and J lost 8, with 19 bases in between. Germline V lookup: CDR1 DFQATT, CDR2 SNEGSKA (reference sequence). The CDR3 sequence is CSAPDRPVGDEQFF. The DNA of the CDR3 is TGCAGTGCTCCCGACCGGCCGGTTGGGGATGAGCAGTTCTTC.

In this sample, this clonotype turned up many times. V and J are TRBV20-1 and TRBJ2-1, with D unclear. Trimming left V 0 bases short and J 14 bases short, with 11 bases between. From germline, CDR1 is DFQATT and CDR2 SNEGSKA (reference sequence). The CDR3 consists of 11 residues. The CDR3: CSARDEPKEFF. The CDR3 nucleotides are TGCAGTGCTAGAGATGAGCCTAAGGAGTTCTTC.

This clonotype has ten or more counts. The chain is built from TRBV28 and TRBJ2-7; D possibly corresponds to TRBD2 (5 bases). Germline V CDR1 and CDR2: MDHEN, SYDVKM. With 5 bases removed from V and 0 bases from J, the gap between germline ends came to 14 bases. CDR3 length equals 15 residues. The CDR3 region is CASSPPGSLSYEQYF. Here the CDR3 DNA reads TGTGCCAGCAGTCCCCCGGGGTCGCTCTCCTACGAGCAGTACTTC.

This clonotype was recorded many times. The V gene is TRBV30, the J gene TRBJ1-4; D is possibly TRBD1 (6 bases). V lost 0 bases and J 8 bases, leaving 19 bases between the germline ends. Looked up from germline, CDR1 is GTSNPN and CDR2 is SVGIG (reference sequence). This CDR3 comprises 16 residues. CDR3 sequence: CAWSVRVPNQGEKLFF. CDR3 nucleotide sequence: TGTGCCTGGAGTGTACGGGTTCCGAACCAGGGGGAAAAACTGTTTTTT.

This clonotype was seen ten or more times. The chain uses TRBV7-9 and TRBJ2-7, with 9 bases matching TRBD2. Germline CDR1 SEHNR, CDR2 FQNEAQ (reference sequence). The CDR3 consists of 15 residues. The J segment lost 2 bases and the V segment lost 3 bases, leaving 5 bases of the junction unmatched. The CDR3 loop is CASSLSERGAYEQYF. The CDR3 bases are TGTGCCAGCAGCTTGTCTGAGCGGGGGGCCTACGAGCAGTACTTC.

This clonotype was detected many times. The chain is built from TRBV5-4 and TRBJ2-1; the match to TRBD2 covers 10 bases. The germline V gene has CDR1 SGHNT and CDR2 YYREEE (reference sequence). After removal of 4 bases from V and 2 bases from J, the junction contained 3 bases not matched to a gene. The CDR3 contains 15 residues. The chain's CDR3 is CASSRTSGAYNEQFF. The CDR3 DNA reads TGTGCCAGCAGCCGGACTAGCGGAGCCTACAATGAGCAGTTCTTC.

The sample holds many counts of this clonotype. This sequence joins TRBV7-9 and TRBJ2-2, with D perhaps matching TRBD1 or TRBD2 (5 bases each). This CDR3 comprises 15 residues. CDR1 SEHNR and CDR2 FQNEAQ come from the germline V gene (reference sequence). V lost 4 bases to trimming and J lost 5 bases, with 14 bases between them. The CDR3 nucleotides are TGTGCCAGCAGCTCCCGGGACCAAGGGACCGGGGAGCTGTTTTTT. It codes for CASSSRDQGTGELFF.

The chain employs TRBV29-1 and TRBJ2-3, with 8 bases fitting TRBD2. The V segment lost 5 bases and the J segment 3 bases; nucleotides outside the gene matches: 7. CDR1 is SQVTM, CDR2 ANQGSEA, per germline. The CDR3 has 14 residues. CDR3 coding DNA: TGCAGCGTTCAAACTAGCGGATTTACAGATACGCAGTATTTT. This gives the protein CSVQTSGFTDTQYF.

The chain has TRBV11-2 and TRBJ2-5, with a possible D match to TRBD2 (6 bases). The CDR3 spans 15 residues. The germline V gene encodes CDR1 SGHAT and CDR2 FQNNGV. Trimming took 5 bases from V and 2 from J, leaving 15 bases between them. The CDR3 DNA reads as TGTGCCAGCAGCACACCCCGGGACTTTCAAGAGACCCAGTACTTC. Its protein product is CASSTPRDFQETQYF.

This clonotype was observed many times. The V gene is TRBV28, the J gene TRBJ1-1; possible D gene TRBD1, 5 bases. Trimming shortened V by 6 bases and J by 8 bases, and 7 bases separated the two germline ends. Germline-derived CDR1 and CDR2 are MDHEN and SYDVKM. This CDR3 spans 10 amino acids. In DNA form, the CDR3 reads TGTGCCAGCAGGGACATGGAAGCTTTCTTT. This gives the protein CASRDMEAFF.

The CDR3 nucleotides are TGCAGCGGAGCCGGGGGCCTGAACACTGAAGCTTTCTTT. It yields the protein CSGAGGLNTEAFF. The rearrangement links TRBV29-1 to TRBJ1-1; D possibly corresponds to TRBD1 (6 bases). The CDR3 has 13 residues. Germline CDR1 and CDR2: SQVTM and ANQGSEA. Between the trimmed V and J ends, which lost 7 bases and 0 bases, there was a span of 12 bases.

This clonotype was found many times. CDR3 in amino acids: CSVEDRGGNTIYF. The CDR3, as DNA: TGCAGCGTTGAGGATCGGGGGGGAAACACCATATATTTT. The rearrangement uses TRBV29-1 and TRBJ1-3, with D tentatively TRBD1 (5 bases). V lost 3 bases, J lost 4 bases, and 10 bases lay in between. Per the germline V gene, CDR1 is SQVTM and CDR2 is ANQGSEA. The CDR3 runs to 13 residues.

A few counts support this clonotype. V gene TRBV21-1 combines with J gene TRBJ2-1; the table's D call of TRBD2 was not tested on the DNA. TRBV21-1 is reported as a pseudogene. The CDR3 has 16 residues. In nucleotides, the CDR3 is TGTGCCAGCCCCAAGCGGAAGCGAAGCTCCTACAATGAGCAGTTCTTC. Translation gives CASPKRKRSSYNEQFF.

This clonotype was seen at least ten times. The chain combines TRBV7-9 with TRBJ2-6; no clear D gene. This CDR3 contains 15 residues. V lost 4 bases, J lost 4 bases, and 11 bases lay in between. The germline gives CDR1 SEHNR, CDR2 FQNEAQ (reference sequence). The CDR3, as DNA: TGTGCCAGCAGCTCTTCCGGCGGAGGGGCCAACGTCCTGACTTTC. This gives the protein CASSSSGGGANVLTF.

This clonotype showed up just a few times. The chain recombines TRBV6-5 with TRBJ2-1; TRBD2 agrees at 12 bases. This CDR3 is built from 16 residues. With V trimmed by 7 bases and J by 8 bases, 12 bases remained unmatched. Germline lookup yields CDR1 MNHEY and CDR2 SVGAGI. This chain's CDR3 is CASTQLRLAGDHEQFF. DNA for the CDR3: TGTGCCAGCACCCAACTCCGACTAGCGGGAGATCATGAGCAGTTCTTC.

This clonotype was counted many times. The chain uses TRBV7-2 and TRBJ2-7; 8 bases agree with TRBD1. CDR1 is SGHTA and CDR2 is FQGNSA in the germline V gene. J lost 1 base, V lost 5 bases, and 4 bases had no gene match. CDR3 size: 14 residues. CDR3 loop: CASSPRQGSYEQYF. CDR3 nucleotides: TGTGCCAGCAGCCCAAGACAGGGGTCCTACGAGCAGTACTTC. Full variable domain (missing parts from reference TRBV7-2 and TRBJ2-7): GAGVSQSPSNKVTEKGKDVELRCDPISGHTALYWYRQSLGQGLEFLIYFQGNSAPDKSGLPSDRFSAERTGGSVSTLTIQRTQQEDSAVYLCASSPRQGSYEQYFGPGTRLTVT.

This clonotype was seen ten or more times. This rearrangement joins TRBV3-1 to TRBJ2-2; D unclear. V lost 0 bases to trimming and J lost 5 bases, with 7 bases between them. The CDR3 consists of 14 residues. The germline V gene has CDR1 LGHDT and CDR2 YNNKEL (reference sequence). In DNA, the CDR3 is TGTGCCAGCAGCCAAGACGTTAGGACCGGGGAGCTGTTTTTT. Its translation: CASSQDVRTGELFF.

There are many counts of this clonotype. The V call is TRBV5-1, the J call TRBJ2-7, with a possible D match to TRBD2 (6 bases). CDR1 and CDR2 from the germline V gene are SGHRS and YFSETQ. This CDR3 is 19 amino acids long. V was pared by 5 bases and J by 0 bases, with 27 bases between. CDR3 loop: CASRGRDSLTLVASYEQYF. For the CDR3, the DNA is TGCGCCAGCAGGGGCCGGGACTCATTAACGTTAGTTGCCTCCTACGAGCAGTACTTC.

In its sample, this clonotype was seen a few times. V usage is TRBV7-6 and J usage is TRBJ2-3; 16 positions agree with TRBD2. The CDR3 length is 17 residues. Germline V lookup: CDR1 SGHVS, CDR2 FNYEAQ. V was pared by 5 bases and J by 3 bases, with 5 bases of the junction left unmatched. The CDR3 region has the DNA TGTGCCAGCAGCAAGGGACTAGCGGGAGGGGCGACAGATACGCAGTATTTT. This translates into CASSKGLAGGATDTQYF.

This clonotype was observed at least ten times. V gene TRBV5-4 combines with J gene TRBJ2-3; 7 bases are shared with TRBD2. Germline V gene lookup returns CDR1 SGHNT and CDR2 YYREEE (reference sequence). Trimming took 1 base from V and 2 from J; bases not matched to a gene: 10. The CDR3 has 17 amino acids. The CDR3 DNA sequence: TGTGCCAGCAGCTTGTTTGTAGCGGGCGTTCTCACAGATACGCAGTATTTT. Its translation is CASSLFVAGVLTDTQYF.

This clonotype was detected many times. The gene calls are TRBV6-2 or TRBV6-3 and TRBJ2-7; D remains unclear. Germline V gene data show CDR1 as MNHEY and CDR2 as SVGEGT. The V and J ends lost 2 bases and 4 bases respectively, with 6 bases between them. The CDR3 extends over 12 amino acids. CDR3 amino acids: CASSYGPYEQYF. The DNA for the CDR3 is TGTGCCAGCAGTTACGGCCCATACGAGCAGTACTTC.